The rows below give T cell receptor beta chains drawn from one sample of a study of blood T cell repertoires in COVID-19. Only in-frame clones appear in the TCRdb table, and some are missing; sequencing was by immunoSEQ multiplex PCR. The sample records some 300,000 clones, around 86% being singletons. The specimen sequenced was peripheral blood. All receptors come from an older man with acute or convalescent COVID-19. The CDR3 runs from the conserved cysteine through the conserved F or W. Size tells how often a clone was seen (once, few, many) or the class of an expanded clone, and some rows leave it out.

j_call clone_size cdr3_length v_call cdr3_aa
TRBJ2-2 few 19 TRBV7-3 CASSTLPGASGKNTGELFF
TRBJ1-2 . 17 TRBV7-8 CASSTLAVEWSNYGYTF
TRBJ1-4 few 15 TRBV10-3 CAISDGRTGSEKLFF
TRBJ1-2 . 14 TRBV6-5 CASSTDRGNYGYTF
TRBJ1-5 . 15 TRBV5-6 CASNLQGYDHQPQHF
TRBJ1-6 . 15 TRBV2 CASRQGASYNSPLHF
TRBJ2-3 . 16 TRBV18 CASSPGIAGEWDTQYF
TRBJ2-3 once 17 TRBV3-1/TRBV3-2 CASSQRTSGRAPDTQYF
TRBJ2-3 . 17 TRBV5-1 CASSLGPGESTTDTQYF
TRBJ2-5 . 16 TRBV20-1 CSASLSGRANRETQYF
TRBJ2-3 . 14 TRBV3-1/TRBV3-2 CASSHRPSTDTQYF
TRBJ2-7 . 12 TRBV2 CASRGDIAKQYF
TRBJ2-5 . 15 TRBV4-1 CASSQDFSGGETQYF
TRBJ1-1 once 13 TRBV5-1 CASSYAGATEAFF
TRBJ1-2 once 13 TRBV4-1 CASSRESHYGYTF
TRBJ1-2 . 15 TRBV21-1 CASSPKTHPHYGYTF
TRBJ1-1 . 16 TRBV14 CASSQNRGSHDTEAFF
TRBJ1-1 . 14 TRBV29-1 CSVDHRGQNTEAFF
TRBJ2-7 . 14 TRBV7-2 CASSLDRGLYEQYF
TRBJ1-4 . 18 TRBV2 CASRSTRDRGRGNEKLFF
TRBJ2-3 . 15 TRBV5-1 CASSSSGGGTDTQYF
TRBJ1-2 . 15 TRBV28 CASIRTGGYNYGYTF
TRBJ2-1 few 15 TRBV18 CASSPPGQWVDEQFF
TRBJ1-2 . 16 TRBV4-1 CASSQAQGQPFYGYTF
TRBJ1-4 . 16 TRBV6-6 CASSTPLTGGTEKLFF
TRBJ1-6 . 14 TRBV6-5 CASSSSSGISPLHF
TRBJ2-1 . 11 TRBV7-3 CASSLGGEQFF
TRBJ2-2 . 13 TRBV7-2 CASSQSSTGELFF
TRBJ2-1 . 16 TRBV4-1 CASSQAPGIFSNEQFF
TRBJ2-5 . 14 TRBV5-1 CASSTGTNQETQYF
TRBJ2-7 once 19 TRBV2 CASRQSGTPGSSGVHEQYF
TRBJ2-7 . 16 TRBV19 CASSPWTGIGSYEQYF
TRBJ2-7 . 16 TRBV5-1 CASSPLPGTGLYEQYF
TRBJ1-6 . 13 TRBV3-1/TRBV3-2 CASSQAENSPLHF
TRBJ2-1 . 21 TRBV29-1 CSVERTGIRTSGSPYYNEQFF
TRBJ1-5 . 14 TRBV30 CAWTPTSQDQPQHF
TRBJ1-2 . 17 TRBV3-1/TRBV3-2 CASSQGDLTGFFSGYTF
TRBJ2-2 . 15 TRBV5-1 CASSSGTANTGELFF
TRBJ2-5 . 13 TRBV28 CASSKQNQETQYF
TRBJ2-1 . 19 TRBV6-2/TRBV6-3 CASSRTTTSAYSSYNEQFF
TRBJ2-3 once 15 TRBV6-6 CASSTTGVVTDTQYF
TRBJ1-1 . 13 TRBV7-9 CASDRTENTEAFF
TRBJ1-1 . 13 TRBV10-3 CAITGDTNTEAFF
TRBJ2-5 once 15 TRBV5-4 CASSYRTSAGETQYF
TRBJ1-4 . 14 TRBV28 CASYSGGSNEKLFF
TRBJ2-1 . 15 TRBV7-9 CASSLTSGGYNEQFF
TRBJ1-2 . 13 TRBV3-1/TRBV3-2 CASSQAIEEGYTF
TRBJ2-7 . 15 TRBV19 CASSIGASGTYEQYF
TRBJ1-3 . 16 TRBV7-9 CASSWGRTGTGNTIYF
TRBJ2-1 . 15 TRBV6-5 CASSPGTSGYNEQFF
TRBJ2-3 . 17 TRBV24-1 CATSDFGGRGRSDTQYF
TRBJ2-1 . 15 TRBV6-5 CASRNSIGRGNEQFF
TRBJ1-3 . 17 TRBV27 CASSFFPPDRVGNTIYF
TRBJ1-2 . 13 TRBV29-1 CSVERDRNYGYTF
TRBJ1-2 few 13 TRBV30 CAWSSAFHYGYTF
TRBJ2-7 . 16 TRBV4-3 CASSQTRAGGPSEQYF
TRBJ1-6 . 14 TRBV30 CAWTYGRQGSPLHF
TRBJ2-7 . 15 TRBV4-3 CASSQGAASGGALYF
TRBJ1-2 . 15 TRBV6-1 CASSEEPRPVRGYTF